These 18 T cell receptor beta chains originate from one sample sequenced in a study of T cell clonotyping in hematopoietic cell transplantation (dated by TCRdb to the early 2020s). The sample's time point label, decoded: 180 days after allo-HCT. The library was prepared using the immunoSEQ multiplex PCR assay. Not all clones reach the TCRdb copy of this immuneACCESS table, which keeps in-frame sequences only. Checked studies attribute under half of the gap to unresolved V genes and leave the rest unexplained. The sample table lists under 9,500 clones, about 86% of them with a count of one. Over 30% of the sample comes from the top ten. This material consisted of PBMCs, taken 180 days after allogeneic stem cell transplant. These receptors originate from a human patient who had an allogeneic stem cell transplant, so the T cells may come from the graft donor. The donor label of this sample is uncertain. Some clones in this sample may be carry-over from other donors' samples.

The chain recombines TRBV5-6 with TRBJ2-1, with TRBD1 matching 8 bases. Germline lookup yields CDR1 SGHDT and CDR2 YYEEEE. The CDR3 has 16 residues. V trimming: 1 base; J trimming: 0 bases; junction bases outside the gene matches: 3. In DNA form, the CDR3 reads TGTGCCAGCAGCTTGTATGGGACAGGCTCCTACAATGAGCAGTTCTTC. Protein: CASSLYGTGSYNEQFF.

Remarks on this clone: Other DNA variants within this sample encode the same CDR3. The chain combines TRBV27 with TRBJ1-2; 9 nucleotides align to TRBD1. CDR3 length equals 15 residues. CDR1 is MNHEY and CDR2 is SMNVEV in the germline V gene (reference sequence). The V and J ends lost 4 bases and 1 base, in that order; junction bases with no gene match: 4. The CDR3 spells CASSSQGAGNYGYTF. CDR3 bases: TGTGCCAGCAGTTCACAGGGGGCGGGTAACTATGGCTACACCTTC.

This chain connects TRBV29-1 to TRBJ2-7; tentatively, D is TRBD1 (5 bases). This CDR3 has 12 residues. Germline V gene sequence: CDR1 SQVTM, CDR2 ANQGSEA. V was pared by 4 bases and J by 5 bases, with 12 bases between. The CDR3 bases are TGCAGCGTTGCGAAGGGGTCGGACGAGCAGTACTTC. This codes for CSVAKGSDEQYF.

This chain connects TRBV7-9 to TRBJ2-3; 9 bases map to TRBD2. CDR1 and CDR2 (germline): SEHNR, FQNEAQ (reference sequence). CDR3 length: 16 amino acids. V shed 2 bases and J 2 bases; nucleotides not matched to a gene: 5. The CDR3 DNA sequence: TGTGCCAGCAGCTTACCGGGACTAGCCTCCACAGATACGCAGTATTTT. It specifies CASSLPGLASTDTQYF.

This clone appeared once. The chain uses TRBV30 and TRBJ1-1; no definite D call. Trimming removed 5 bases from V and 0 bases from J, with 10 bases in between. This CDR3 region has 13 residues. Germline assignment: CDR1 GTSNPN and CDR2 SVGIG (reference sequence). This CDR3 reads CAWQVHMNTEAFF. The DNA of the CDR3 is TGTGCCTGGCAGGTCCACATGAACACTGAAGCTTTCTTT.

This clone was seen only once. This chain joins TRBV15 and TRBJ2-7; D perhaps matches TRBD1 (6 bases). CDR3 length equals 16 residues. V was cut by 1 base and J by 3 bases, with 16 bases left in between. In germline, CDR1 is LNHNV, CDR2 YYDKDF (reference sequence). CDR3 sequence: CATSRGGRSRGYEQYF. CDR3 in DNA: TGTGCCACCAGCAGAGGAGGGCGGTCCAGGGGCTACGAGCAGTACTTC.

This chain connects TRBV2 to TRBJ1-1, with D unclear. The CDR3 spans 13 residues. CDR1 is SNHLY and CDR2 is FYNNEI in the germline V gene. V lost 4 bases to trimming and J lost 1 base, with 7 bases between them. The CDR3 reads CASSGQPNTEAFF. The CDR3 DNA is TGTGCCAGCAGTGGCCAGCCGAACACTGAAGCTTTCTTT.

This chain uses TRBV4-1 with TRBJ1-4, with TRBD1 matching over 7 bases. With V trimmed by 1 base and J by 8 bases, 7 bases remained unmatched. CDR3 size: 15 residues. Germline values: CDR1 MGHRA, CDR2 YSYEKL. The CDR3 spells CASSQASGGREKLFF. The DNA for the CDR3 is TGCGCCAGCAGCCAAGCTTCAGGGGGTCGAGAAAAACTGTTTTTT.

This chain links TRBV19 with TRBJ2-1, with D unresolved. Germline V gene sequence: CDR1 LNHDA, CDR2 SQIVND (reference sequence). V was cut by 5 bases and J by 8 bases, with 13 bases left in between. The CDR3 has 13 amino acids. CDR3 bases: TGTGCCAGTAGTCCCTTAAGACCGGATGAGCAGTTCTTC. This gives the protein CASSPLRPDEQFF.

The rearrangement uses TRBV2 and TRBJ2-1; D may match TRBD1 or TRBD2 (5 bases each). With 7 bases removed from V and 0 bases from J, the gap between germline ends came to 13 bases. This CDR3 has 15 amino acids. The germline CDR1 and CDR2 sequences are SNHLY and FYNNEI. This CDR3 reads CASKTGTVSYNEQFF. CDR3 bases: TGTGCCAGCAAAACCGGGACGGTCTCCTACAATGAGCAGTTCTTC.

This rearrangement joins TRBV4-3 to TRBJ2-7, with TRBD1 identical over 8 bases. The junction had 17 bases not matched to a gene; V was cut back by 4 bases and J by 3 bases. The CDR3 is 18 residues long. Germline CDR1 is LGHNA and CDR2 is YSLEER. CDR3 coding DNA: TGCGCCAGCAGCCGAGACCTGAACAGGGGGATCTCAAACTACGAGCAGTACTTC. Protein sequence: CASSRDLNRGISNYEQYF.

The chain employs TRBV29-1 and TRBJ1-2, with D possibly being TRBD1 (6 bases). Per germline, CDR1 SQVTM and CDR2 ANQGSEA. The CDR3 is 11 residues long. Trimming stripped 7 bases from V and 1 base from J, with 7 bases between. The CDR3 reads CSDRDNYGYTF. The CDR3 coding sequence is TGCAGCGACAGGGATAACTATGGCTACACCTTC.

The rearrangement links TRBV5-8 to TRBJ1-1; the match to TRBD1 covers 9 bases. The CDR3 consists of 14 residues. CDR1 and CDR2 (germline): SGHTS, YDEGEE. With 6 bases clipped from V and 1 base from J, the junction kept 4 bases outside the gene matches. CDR3 region: CASTNRGRNTEAFF. The CDR3 DNA follows: TGTGCCAGCACGAACAGGGGGCGGAACACTGAAGCTTTCTTT.

This clone was seen a few times. The genes are TRBV6-5 and TRBJ2-7; 7 bases are shared with TRBD1. There are 14 residues in the CDR3. Trimming at V came to 6 bases and at J to 6 bases, leaving 11 bases not matched to a gene. Per the germline V gene, CDR1 is MNHEY and CDR2 is SVGAGI. This CDR3 reads CASSPTGKAREQYF. DNA of the CDR3: TGTGCCAGCAGCCCGACAGGGAAGGCACGCGAGCAGTACTTC.

Here the CDR3 reads CASSEGSGPEAFF. In nucleotides, the CDR3 is TGTGCCAGCAGTGAGGGGTCTGGACCTGAAGCTTTCTTT. V gene TRBV2 combines with J gene TRBJ1-1; D gene uncertain. The V end lost 3 bases, the J end lost 6 bases, and 11 bases lay between the germline ends. CDR1 is SNHLY, CDR2 FYNNEI, per germline. The CDR3 length is 13 residues.

V and J are TRBV2 and TRBJ1-2; no clear D. Germline CDR1 SNHLY, CDR2 FYNNEI. V lost 5 bases, J lost 3 bases, and 10 bases lay in between. The CDR3 covers 13 residues. This CDR3 reads CASSQRVDYGYTF. DNA of the CDR3: TGTGCCAGCAGTCAACGGGTGGACTATGGCTACACCTTC. The full variable domain, rest sourced from reference TRBV2 and TRBJ1-2, is EPEVTQTPSHQVTQMGQEVILRCVPISNHLYFYWYRQILGQKVEFLVSFYNNEISEKSEIFDDQFSVERPDGSNFTLKIRSTKLEDSAMYFCASSQRVDYGYTFGSGTRLTVV.

The chain carries TRBV4-2 and TRBJ2-1; D might be TRBD1 or TRBD2, each matching 5 bases. The CDR3 totals 13 residues. V lost 4 bases and J lost 7, with 11 bases in between. Germline lookup yields CDR1 LGHNA and CDR2 YNFKEQ. The CDR3 is CASSLGPLNEQFF. As DNA, the CDR3 is TGTGCCAGCAGCCTGGGACCGTTGAATGAGCAGTTCTTC.

This chain links TRBV30 with TRBJ1-3; D unresolved. The V gene lost 2 bases and the J gene lost 4 bases, with 18 bases spanning the gap. The germline V gene encodes CDR1 GTSNPN and CDR2 SVGIG (reference sequence). There are 16 residues in the CDR3. The CDR3 loop is CAWSQVDGMRGNTIYF. DNA of the CDR3: TGTGCCTGGAGTCAAGTCGACGGGATGAGAGGAAACACCATATATTTT.